The sequence of this TCR beta chain was determined in a study of T cells after yellow fever vaccination. The germline V gene has CDR1 SGDLS and CDR2 YYNGEE. The CDR3 is made up of 15 amino acids. Trimming left V 3 bases short and J 1 base short, with 13 bases between. Findings of the study overall: Any FACS-sorted repertoire could hold abundant clonotypes that contaminate it from the bulk population. CD4 and CD8 compartments shared a small share of clonotypes.

The sample holds a few counts of this clonotype. Its antigen is undetermined. Making TCR cDNA involved 5'RACE template switching, which added UMIs and a universal primer site. TCRdb passed the 5' RACE reads through MiXCR, listing each CDR3 protein once. Here the sample spans 250,000 to 350,000 distinct CDR3 sequences, under 9% being singletons. This chain links TRBV9 with TRBJ1-1, with a tentative D call TRBD1 (5 bases). This sample comprised CD4+ T cells sorted from PBMCs, obtained 5 days after the yellow fever booster vaccination. This clonotype originated in a man younger than 35 who received the YFV17D yellow fever vaccine. CDR3 residues: CASSGGTATNTEAFF. CDR3 coding DNA: TGTGCCAGCAGCGGGGGGACGGCGACGAACACTGAAGCTTTCTTT.